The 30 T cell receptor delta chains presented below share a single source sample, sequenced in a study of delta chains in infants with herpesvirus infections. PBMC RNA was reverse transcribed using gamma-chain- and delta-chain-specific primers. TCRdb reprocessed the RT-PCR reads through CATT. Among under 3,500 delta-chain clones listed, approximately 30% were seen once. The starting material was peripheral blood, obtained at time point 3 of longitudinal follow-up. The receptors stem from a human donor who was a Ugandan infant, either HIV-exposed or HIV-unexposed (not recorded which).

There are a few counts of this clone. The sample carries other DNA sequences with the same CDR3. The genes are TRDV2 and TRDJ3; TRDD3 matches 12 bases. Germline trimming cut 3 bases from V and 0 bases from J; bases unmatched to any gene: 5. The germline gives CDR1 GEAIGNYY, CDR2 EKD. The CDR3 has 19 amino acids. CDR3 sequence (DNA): TGTGCCTGTGACCCCGTACTGGGGGATACCTCCTGGGACACCCGACAGATGTTTTTC. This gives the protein CACDPVLGDTSWDTRQMFF.

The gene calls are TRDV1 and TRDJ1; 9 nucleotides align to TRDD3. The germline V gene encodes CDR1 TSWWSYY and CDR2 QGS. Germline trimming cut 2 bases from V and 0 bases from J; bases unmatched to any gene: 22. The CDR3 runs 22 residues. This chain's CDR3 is CALGERSMGDSRYRTYTDKLIF. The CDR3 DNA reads TGTGCTCTTGGGGAAAGGTCGATGGGGGATAGTAGATACCGTACCTACACCGATAAACTCATCTTT.

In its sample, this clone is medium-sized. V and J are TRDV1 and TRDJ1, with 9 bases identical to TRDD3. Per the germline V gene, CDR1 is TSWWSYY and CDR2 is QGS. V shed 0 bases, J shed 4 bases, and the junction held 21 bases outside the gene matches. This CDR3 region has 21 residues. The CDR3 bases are TGTGCTCTTGGGGAACTAGAATTACATCCCCCACCCTACTGGGGGAACGATAAACTCATCTTT. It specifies CALGELELHPPPYWGNDKLIF.

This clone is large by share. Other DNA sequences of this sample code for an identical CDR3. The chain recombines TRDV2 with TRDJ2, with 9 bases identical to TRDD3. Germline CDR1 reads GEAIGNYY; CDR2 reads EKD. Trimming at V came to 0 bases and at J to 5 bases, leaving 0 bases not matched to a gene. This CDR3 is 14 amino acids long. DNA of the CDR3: TGTGCCTGTGACACCTGGGGGATAACAGCACAACTCTTCTTT. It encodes CACDTWGITAQLFF.

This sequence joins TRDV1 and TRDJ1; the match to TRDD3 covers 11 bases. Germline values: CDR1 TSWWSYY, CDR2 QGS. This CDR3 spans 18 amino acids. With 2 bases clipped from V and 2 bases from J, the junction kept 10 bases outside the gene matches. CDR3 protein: CALGESPYYWGITDKLIF. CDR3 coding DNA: TGTGCTCTTGGGGAATCACCCTATTACTGGGGGATAACCGATAAACTCATCTTT.

This chain's CDR3 is CALGAKGLGRFFRWFHTDKLIF. The DNA of the CDR3 is TGTGCTCTTGGGGCCAAGGGTTTGGGACGATTTTTTCGATGGTTCCACACCGATAAACTCATCTTT. The chain employs TRDV1 and TRDJ1; D unclear. The CDR3 contains 22 residues. Germline CDR1 is TSWWSYY and CDR2 is QGS. V gave up 4 bases and J gave up 0 bases, with 33 bases separating them.

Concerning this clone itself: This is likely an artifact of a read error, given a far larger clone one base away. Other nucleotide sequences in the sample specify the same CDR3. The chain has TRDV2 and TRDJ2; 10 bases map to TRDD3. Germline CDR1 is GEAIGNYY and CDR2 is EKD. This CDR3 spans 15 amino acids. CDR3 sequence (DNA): TGTGCCTGTGACATACTGGGGGATTTGACAGCGCAACTCTTCTTT. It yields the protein CACDILGDLTAQLFF.

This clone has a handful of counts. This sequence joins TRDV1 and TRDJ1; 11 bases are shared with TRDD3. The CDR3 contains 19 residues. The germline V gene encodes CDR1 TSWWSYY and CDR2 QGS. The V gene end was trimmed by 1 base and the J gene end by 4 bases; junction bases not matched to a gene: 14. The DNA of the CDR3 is TGTGCTCTTGGGGAACCCCTCCTACTCAGTACTGGGGGATACGATAAACTCATCTTT. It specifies CALGEPLLLSTGGYDKLIF.

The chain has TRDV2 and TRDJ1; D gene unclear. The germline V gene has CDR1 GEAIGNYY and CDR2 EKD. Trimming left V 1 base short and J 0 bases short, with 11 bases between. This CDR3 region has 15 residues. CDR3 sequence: CACDTEDFYTDKLIF. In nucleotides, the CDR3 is TGTGCCTGTGACACGGAGGATTTCTACACCGATAAACTCATCTTT.

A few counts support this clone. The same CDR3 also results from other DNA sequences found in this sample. The CDR3 nucleotides read TGTGCCTGTGACACCGGGGGATACGGAACCTGGGACACCCGACAGATGTTTTTC. Residues: CACDTGGYGTWDTRQMFF. The gene calls are TRDV2 and TRDJ3; TRDD3 agrees at 10 bases. J lost 2 bases, V lost 0 bases, and 3 bases had no gene match. Germline CDR1 and CDR2: GEAIGNYY and EKD. This CDR3 comprises 18 residues.

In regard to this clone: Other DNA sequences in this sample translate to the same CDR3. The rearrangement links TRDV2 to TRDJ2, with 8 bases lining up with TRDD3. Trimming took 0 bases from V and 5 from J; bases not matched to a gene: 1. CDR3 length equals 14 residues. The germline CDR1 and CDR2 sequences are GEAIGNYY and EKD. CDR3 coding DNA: TGTGCCTGTGACACCTTGGGGGATACAGCACAACTCTTCTTT. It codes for CACDTLGDTAQLFF.

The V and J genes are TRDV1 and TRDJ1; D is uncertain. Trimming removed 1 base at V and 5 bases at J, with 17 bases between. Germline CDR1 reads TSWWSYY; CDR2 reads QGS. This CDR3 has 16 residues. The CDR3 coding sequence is TGTGCTCTTGGGGAACCCTCCATGGGTCGTTGGGATAAACTCATCTTT. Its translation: CALGEPSMGRWDKLIF.

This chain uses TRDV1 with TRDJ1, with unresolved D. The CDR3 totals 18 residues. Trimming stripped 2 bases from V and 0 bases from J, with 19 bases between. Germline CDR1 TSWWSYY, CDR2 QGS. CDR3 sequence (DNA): TGTGCTCTTGGGGAATTCAGCCCCACCCCCGTATACACCGATAAACTCATCTTT. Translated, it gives CALGEFSPTPVYTDKLIF.

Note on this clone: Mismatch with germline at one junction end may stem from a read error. The chain's CDR3 is CACDLLGDISWDTRKMFF. The DNA of the CDR3 is TGTGCATGTGACCTACTGGGGGATATCTCCTGGGACACCCGAAAGATGTTTTTC. The chain employs TRDV2 and TRDJ3; 11 bases are a match to TRDD3. Germline CDR1 reads GEAIGNYY; CDR2 reads EKD. CDR3 length equals 18 residues.

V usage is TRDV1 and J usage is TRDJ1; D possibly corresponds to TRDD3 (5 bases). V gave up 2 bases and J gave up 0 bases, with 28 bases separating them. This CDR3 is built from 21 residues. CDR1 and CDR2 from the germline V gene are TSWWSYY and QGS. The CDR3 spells CALGEVIPGVDWTHYTDKLIF. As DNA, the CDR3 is TGTGCTCTTGGGGAAGTTATCCCGGGGGTTGACTGGACCCACTACACCGATAAACTCATCTTT.

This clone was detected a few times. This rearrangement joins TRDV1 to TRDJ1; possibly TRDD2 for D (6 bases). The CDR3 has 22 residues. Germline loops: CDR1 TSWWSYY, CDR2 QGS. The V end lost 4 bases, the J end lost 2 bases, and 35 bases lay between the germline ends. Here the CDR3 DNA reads TGTGCTCTTGGGGGACTTGAGAGGCTTCCTGAACCACTGCCTTGCCATACCGATAAACTCATCTTT. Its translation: CALGGLERLPEPLPCHTDKLIF.

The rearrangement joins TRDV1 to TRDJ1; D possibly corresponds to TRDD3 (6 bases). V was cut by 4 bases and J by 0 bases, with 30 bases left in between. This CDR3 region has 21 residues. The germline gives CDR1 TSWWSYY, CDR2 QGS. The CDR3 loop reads CALGVPPGSSGGRFYTDKLIF. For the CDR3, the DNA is TGTGCTCTTGGGGTCCCCCCAGGTTCATCGGGGGGACGTTTTTACACCGATAAACTCATCTTT.

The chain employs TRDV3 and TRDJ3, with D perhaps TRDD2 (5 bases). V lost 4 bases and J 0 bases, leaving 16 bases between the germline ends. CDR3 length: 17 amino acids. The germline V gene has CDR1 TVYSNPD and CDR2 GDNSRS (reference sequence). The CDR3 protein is CASPTFTSSWDTRQMFF. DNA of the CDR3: TGTGCCTCCCCTACGTTTACCTCCTCCTGGGACACCCGACAGATGTTTTTC.

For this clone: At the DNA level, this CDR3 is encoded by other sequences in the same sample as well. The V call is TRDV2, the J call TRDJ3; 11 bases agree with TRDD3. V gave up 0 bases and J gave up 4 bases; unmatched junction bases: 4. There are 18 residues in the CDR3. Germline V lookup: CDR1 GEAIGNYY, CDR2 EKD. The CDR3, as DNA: TGTGCCTGTGACACCGCTGGGGGATACTCTTGGGACACCCGACAGATGTTTTTC. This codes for CACDTAGGYSWDTRQMFF.

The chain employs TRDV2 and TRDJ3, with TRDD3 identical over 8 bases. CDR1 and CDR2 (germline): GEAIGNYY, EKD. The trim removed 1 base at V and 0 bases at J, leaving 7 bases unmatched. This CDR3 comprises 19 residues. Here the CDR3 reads CACDTYWGPSSWDTRQMFF. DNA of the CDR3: TGTGCCTGTGACACGTACTGGGGGCCCAGCTCCTGGGACACCCGACAGATGTTTTTC.

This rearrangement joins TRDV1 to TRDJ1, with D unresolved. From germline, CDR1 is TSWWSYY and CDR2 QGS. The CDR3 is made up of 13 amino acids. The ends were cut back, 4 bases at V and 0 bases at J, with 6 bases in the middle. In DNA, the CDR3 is TGTGCTCTTGGGGTAGTTTACACCGATAAACTCATCTTT. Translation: CALGVVYTDKLIF.

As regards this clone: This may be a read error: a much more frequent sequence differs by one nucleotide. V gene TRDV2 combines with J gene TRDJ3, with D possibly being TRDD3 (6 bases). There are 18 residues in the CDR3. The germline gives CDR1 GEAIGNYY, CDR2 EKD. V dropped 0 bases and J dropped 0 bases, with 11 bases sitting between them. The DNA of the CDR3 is TGTGCCTGTGACACCTGGGGGGCGAGCTCCTGGGACACCCGACAGATGTTTTTC. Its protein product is CACDTWGASSWDTRQMFF.

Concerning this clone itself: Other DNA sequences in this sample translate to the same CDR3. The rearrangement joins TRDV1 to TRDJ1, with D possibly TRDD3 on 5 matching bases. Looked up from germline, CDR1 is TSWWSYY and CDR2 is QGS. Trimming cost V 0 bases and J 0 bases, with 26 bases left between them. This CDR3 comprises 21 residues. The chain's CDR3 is CALGELNTTSTGGPYTDKLIF. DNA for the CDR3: TGTGCTCTTGGGGAACTAAACACTACGTCCACGGGGGGCCCTTACACCGATAAACTCATCTTT.

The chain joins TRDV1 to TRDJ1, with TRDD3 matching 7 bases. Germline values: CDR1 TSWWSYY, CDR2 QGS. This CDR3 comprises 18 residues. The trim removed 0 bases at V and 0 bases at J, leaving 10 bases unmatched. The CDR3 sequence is CALGELGDRGWNTDKLIF. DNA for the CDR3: TGTGCTCTTGGGGAACTAGGGGATAGGGGATGGAACACCGATAAACTCATCTTT.

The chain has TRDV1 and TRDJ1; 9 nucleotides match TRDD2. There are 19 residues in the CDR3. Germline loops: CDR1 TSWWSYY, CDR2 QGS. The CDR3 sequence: CAVSPPFLRVLGVSDKLIF. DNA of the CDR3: TGTGCCGTTTCCCCCCCCTTCCTACGAGTACTGGGAGTATCCGATAAACTCATCTTT.

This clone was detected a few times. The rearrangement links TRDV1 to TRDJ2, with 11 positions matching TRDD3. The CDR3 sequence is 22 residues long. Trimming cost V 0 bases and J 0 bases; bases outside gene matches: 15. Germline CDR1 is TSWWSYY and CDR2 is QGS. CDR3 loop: CALGELTDWGILVFTLTAQLFF. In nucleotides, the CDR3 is TGTGCTCTTGGGGAACTGACCGACTGGGGGATATTAGTGTTCACTTTGACAGCACAACTCTTCTTT.

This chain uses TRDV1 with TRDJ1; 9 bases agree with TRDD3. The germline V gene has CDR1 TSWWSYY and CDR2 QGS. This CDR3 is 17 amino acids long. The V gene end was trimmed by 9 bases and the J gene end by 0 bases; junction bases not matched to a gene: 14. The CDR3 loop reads CALQPSTGGQYTDKLIF. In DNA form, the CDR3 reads TGTGCTCTCCAACCTAGTACTGGGGGACAGTACACCGATAAACTCATCTTT.

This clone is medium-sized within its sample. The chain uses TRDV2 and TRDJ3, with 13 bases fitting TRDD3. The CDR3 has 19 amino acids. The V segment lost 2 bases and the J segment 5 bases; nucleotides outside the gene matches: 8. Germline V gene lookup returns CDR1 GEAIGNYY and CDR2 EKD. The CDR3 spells CACDILGDTKLRDTRQMFF. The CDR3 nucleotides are TGTGCCTGTGACATACTGGGGGATACGAAGCTAAGGGACACCCGACAGATGTTTTTC.

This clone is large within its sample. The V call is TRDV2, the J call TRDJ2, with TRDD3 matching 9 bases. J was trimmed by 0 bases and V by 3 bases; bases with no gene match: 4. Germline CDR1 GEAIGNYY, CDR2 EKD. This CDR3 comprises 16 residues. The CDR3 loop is CACDPVGDTLTAQLFF. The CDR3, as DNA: TGTGCCTGTGACCCTGTGGGGGATACTTTGACAGCACAACTCTTCTTT.

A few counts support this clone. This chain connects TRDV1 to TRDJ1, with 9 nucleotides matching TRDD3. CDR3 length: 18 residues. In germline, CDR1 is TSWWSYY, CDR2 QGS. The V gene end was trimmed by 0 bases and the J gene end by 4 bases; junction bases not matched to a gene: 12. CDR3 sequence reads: CALGELVILGDRVDKLIF. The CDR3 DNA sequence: TGTGCTCTTGGGGAACTAGTTATTCTGGGGGATCGGGTCGATAAACTCATCTTT.